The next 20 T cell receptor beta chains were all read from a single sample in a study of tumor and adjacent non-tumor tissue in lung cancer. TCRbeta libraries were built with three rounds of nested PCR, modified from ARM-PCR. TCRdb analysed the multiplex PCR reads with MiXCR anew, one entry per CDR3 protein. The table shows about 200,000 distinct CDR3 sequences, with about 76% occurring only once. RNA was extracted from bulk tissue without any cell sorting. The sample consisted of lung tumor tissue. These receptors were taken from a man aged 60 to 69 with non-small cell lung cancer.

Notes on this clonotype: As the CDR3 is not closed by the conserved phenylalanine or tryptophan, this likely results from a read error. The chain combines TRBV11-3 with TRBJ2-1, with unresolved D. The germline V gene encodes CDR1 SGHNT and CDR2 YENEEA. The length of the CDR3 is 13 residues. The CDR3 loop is CPSSLIEANEQFL. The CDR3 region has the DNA TGTCCCAGCAGCTTAATCGAAGCGAATGAGCAGTTCTTG.

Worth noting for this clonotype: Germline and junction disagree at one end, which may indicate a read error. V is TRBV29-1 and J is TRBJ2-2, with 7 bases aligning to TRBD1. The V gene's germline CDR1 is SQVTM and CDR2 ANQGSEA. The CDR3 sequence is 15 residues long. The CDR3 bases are TGCAGCGTTGGCCTGACAGGGATTAACACCGGGGAGTTGTCTTTT. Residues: CSVGLTGINTGELSF.

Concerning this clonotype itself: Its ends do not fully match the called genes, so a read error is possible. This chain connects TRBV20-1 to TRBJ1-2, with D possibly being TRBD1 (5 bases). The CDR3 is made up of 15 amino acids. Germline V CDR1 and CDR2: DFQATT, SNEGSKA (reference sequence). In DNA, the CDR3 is TGCAGTACTAGTGTCTTCCGGGACCCCCGCCACGGCTACACCTTC. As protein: CSTSVFRDPRHGYTF.

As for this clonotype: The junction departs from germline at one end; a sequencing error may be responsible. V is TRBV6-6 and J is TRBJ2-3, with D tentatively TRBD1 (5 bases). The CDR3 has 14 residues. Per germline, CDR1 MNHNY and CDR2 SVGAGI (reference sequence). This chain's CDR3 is CASSYSRVEDTQCF. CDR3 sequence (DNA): TGTGCCAGCAGTTACTCCAGGGTTGAGGATACGCAGTGTTTT.

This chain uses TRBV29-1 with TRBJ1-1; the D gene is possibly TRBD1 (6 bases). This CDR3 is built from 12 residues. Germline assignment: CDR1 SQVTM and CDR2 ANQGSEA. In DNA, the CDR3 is TGCAACGTATCTCAGGGGCTCACTGAAGCTTTCTTT. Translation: CNVSQGLTEAFF.

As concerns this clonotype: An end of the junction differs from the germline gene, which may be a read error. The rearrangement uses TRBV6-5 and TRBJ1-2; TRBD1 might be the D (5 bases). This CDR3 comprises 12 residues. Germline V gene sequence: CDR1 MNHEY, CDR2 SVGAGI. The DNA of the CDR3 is TGTGCCAGCAATGGGGGACTCTATGGCTATACCTTC. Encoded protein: CASNGGLYGYTF.

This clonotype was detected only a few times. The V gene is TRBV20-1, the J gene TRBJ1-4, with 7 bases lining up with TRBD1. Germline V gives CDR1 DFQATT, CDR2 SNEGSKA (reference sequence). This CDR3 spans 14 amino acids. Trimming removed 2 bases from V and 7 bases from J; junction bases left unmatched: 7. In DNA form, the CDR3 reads TGCAGTGCTAGACCTACAGGGGAGAGTGAAAAACTGTTTTTT. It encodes CSARPTGESEKLFF.

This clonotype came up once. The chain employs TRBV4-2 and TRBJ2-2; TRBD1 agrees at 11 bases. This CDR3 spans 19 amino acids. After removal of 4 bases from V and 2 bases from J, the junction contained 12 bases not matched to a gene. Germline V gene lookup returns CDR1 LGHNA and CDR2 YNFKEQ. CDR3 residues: CASSPWTGGASTNTGELFF. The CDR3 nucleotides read TGTGCCAGCAGCCCCTGGACAGGGGGCGCCAGTACCAACACCGGGGAGCTGTTTTTT.

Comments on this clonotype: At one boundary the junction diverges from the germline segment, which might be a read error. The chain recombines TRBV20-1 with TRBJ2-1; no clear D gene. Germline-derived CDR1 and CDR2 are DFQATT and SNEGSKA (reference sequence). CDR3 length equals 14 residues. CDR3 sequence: CSALSLASYNEQFF. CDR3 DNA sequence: TGTAGTGCTCTTTCGCTGGCCTCCTACAATGAGCAGTTCTTC.

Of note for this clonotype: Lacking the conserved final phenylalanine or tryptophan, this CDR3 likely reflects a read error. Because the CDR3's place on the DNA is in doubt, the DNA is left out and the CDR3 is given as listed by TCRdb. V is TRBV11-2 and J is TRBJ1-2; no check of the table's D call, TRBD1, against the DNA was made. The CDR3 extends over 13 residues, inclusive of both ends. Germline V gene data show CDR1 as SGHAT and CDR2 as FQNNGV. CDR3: CASSLGWGDCYTS.

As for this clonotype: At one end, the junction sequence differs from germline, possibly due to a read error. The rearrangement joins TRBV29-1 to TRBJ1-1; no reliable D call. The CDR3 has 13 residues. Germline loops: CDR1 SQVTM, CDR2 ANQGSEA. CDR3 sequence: CSVSSTVNSEACF. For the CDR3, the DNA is TGCAGCGTTTCCTCGACGGTGAACTCTGAAGCTTGCTTT.

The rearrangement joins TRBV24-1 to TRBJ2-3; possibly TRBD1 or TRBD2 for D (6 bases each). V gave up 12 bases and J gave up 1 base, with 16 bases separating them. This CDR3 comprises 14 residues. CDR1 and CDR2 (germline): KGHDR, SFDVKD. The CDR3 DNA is TGTGCCTCTCGTAAGGGGGACTGCACAGATACGCAGTATTTT. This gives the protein CASRKGDCTDTQYF.

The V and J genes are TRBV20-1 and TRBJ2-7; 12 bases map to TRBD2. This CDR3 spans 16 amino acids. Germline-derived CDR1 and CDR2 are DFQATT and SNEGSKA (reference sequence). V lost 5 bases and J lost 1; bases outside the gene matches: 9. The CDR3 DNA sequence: TGCAGTGCTGCCGGGACTAGCGGGCAAAGATCCTACGAGCAGTACTTC. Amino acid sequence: CSAAGTSGQRSYEQYF.

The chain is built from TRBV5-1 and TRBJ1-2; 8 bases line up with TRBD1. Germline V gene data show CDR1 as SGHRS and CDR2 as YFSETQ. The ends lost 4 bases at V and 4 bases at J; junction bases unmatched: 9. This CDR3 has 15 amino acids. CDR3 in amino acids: CASSEGQAISYGYTF. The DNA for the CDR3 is TGCGCCAGCAGCGAGGGACAGGCAATCTCCTATGGCTACACCTTC.

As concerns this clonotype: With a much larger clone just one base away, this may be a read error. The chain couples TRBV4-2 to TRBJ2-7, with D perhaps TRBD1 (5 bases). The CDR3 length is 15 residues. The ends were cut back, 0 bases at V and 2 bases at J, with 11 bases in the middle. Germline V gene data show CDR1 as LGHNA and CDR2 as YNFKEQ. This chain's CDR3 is CASSQEGANPYEQYF. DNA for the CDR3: TGTGCCAGCAGCCAAGAAGGGGCCAACCCCTACGAGCAGTACTTC.

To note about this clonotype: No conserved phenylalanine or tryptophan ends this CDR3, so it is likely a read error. CDR3 coding DNA: TGCAGTGCTATACGGGGGAACACTGATGCTTTCCTT. This sequence encodes CSAIRGNTDAFL. The chain uses TRBV20-1 and TRBJ1-1; a weak D match, TRBD1 (5 bases). This CDR3 region has 12 residues. Germline loops: CDR1 DFQATT, CDR2 SNEGSKA (reference sequence).

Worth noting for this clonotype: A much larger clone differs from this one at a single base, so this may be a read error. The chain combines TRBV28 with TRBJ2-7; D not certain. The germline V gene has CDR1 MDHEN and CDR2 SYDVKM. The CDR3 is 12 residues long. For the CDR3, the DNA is TGTGCCAGCAGTTTGGGCGAATACGAGAAGTACTTC. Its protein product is CASSLGEYEKYF.

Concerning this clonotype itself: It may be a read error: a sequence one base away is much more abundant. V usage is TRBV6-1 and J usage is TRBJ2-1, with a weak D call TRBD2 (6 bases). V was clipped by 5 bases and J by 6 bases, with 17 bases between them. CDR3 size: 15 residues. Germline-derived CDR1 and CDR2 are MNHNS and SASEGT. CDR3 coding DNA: TGTGCCAGCAGTAATGCAGCTGGCGGGGTCAATGAGCAGTTCTTC. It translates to CASSNAAGGVNEQFF.

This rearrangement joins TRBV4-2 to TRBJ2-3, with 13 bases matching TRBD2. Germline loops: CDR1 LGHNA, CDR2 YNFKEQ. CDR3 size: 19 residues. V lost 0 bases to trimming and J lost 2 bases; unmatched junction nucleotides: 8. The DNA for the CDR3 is TGTGCCAGCAGCCAAGAGTATAGGACTAGCGGGGGATACACAGATACGCAGTATTTT. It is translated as CASSQEYRTSGGYTDTQYF.

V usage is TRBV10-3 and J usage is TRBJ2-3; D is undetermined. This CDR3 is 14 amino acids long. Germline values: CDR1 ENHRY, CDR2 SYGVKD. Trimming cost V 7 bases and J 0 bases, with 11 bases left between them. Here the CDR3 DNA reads TGTGCCATCATGGACGGAGTGAGCACAGATACGCAGTATTTT. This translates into CAIMDGVSTDTQYF.